This TCR beta chain was recorded in a study of cytomegalovirus exposure and HLA in healthy donors. The CDR3 has 14 amino acids. Germline loops: CDR1 MDHEN, CDR2 SYDVKM. Trimming stripped 3 bases from V and 3 bases from J, with 12 bases between. Primers included in the PCR were 60 Vbeta and 13 Jbeta primers. The protocol was immunoSEQ multiplex PCR, while the TCRdb copy is restricted to in-frame clones and leaves out a portion. The sample consists of under 100,000 clones, around 79% of them appearing once. This sequence was found in a man aged 18 to 29 in good health and CMV-seropositive. This sequence joins TRBV28 and TRBJ2-7; weak D call: TRBD1 (6 bases). Sequenced sample: PBMCs. The CDR3, as DNA: TGTGCCAGCAGTTTCCAGGACAGAGTCTACGAGCAGTACTTC. Translation gives CASSFQDRVYEQYF.